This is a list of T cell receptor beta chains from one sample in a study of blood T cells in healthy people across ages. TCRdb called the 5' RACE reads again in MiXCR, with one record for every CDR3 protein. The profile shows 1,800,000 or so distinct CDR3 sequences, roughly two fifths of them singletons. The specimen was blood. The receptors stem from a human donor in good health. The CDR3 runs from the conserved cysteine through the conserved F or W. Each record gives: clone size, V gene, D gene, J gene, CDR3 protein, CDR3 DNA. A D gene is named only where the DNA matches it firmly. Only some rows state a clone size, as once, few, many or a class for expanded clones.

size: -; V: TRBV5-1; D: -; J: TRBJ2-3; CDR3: CASSSAGLRTDTQYF; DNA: TGCGCCAGCAGTTCCGCGGGACTCAGGACAGATACGCAGTATTTT
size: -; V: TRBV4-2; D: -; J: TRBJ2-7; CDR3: CASSQFISGSEQYF; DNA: TGTGCCAGCAGCCAATTTATCTCGGGCTCAGAGCAGTACTTC
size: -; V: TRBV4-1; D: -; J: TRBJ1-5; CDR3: CASSRSPTDNQPQHF; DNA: TGCGCCAGCAGCCGTAGTCCGACAGACAATCAGCCCCAGCATTTT
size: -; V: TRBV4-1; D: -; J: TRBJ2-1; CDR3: CASSQVSLVSYEQFF; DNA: TGCGCCAGCAGCCAAGTTTCATTAGTCTCCTACGAGCAGTTCTTC
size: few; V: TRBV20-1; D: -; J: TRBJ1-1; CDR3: CRPDRASGFF; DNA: TGCAGGCCCGACAGAGCCTCGGGCTTCTTT
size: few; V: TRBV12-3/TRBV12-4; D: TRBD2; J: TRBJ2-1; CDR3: CASRAGTSGRFGEQFF; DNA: TGTGCCAGCAGGGCCGGGACTAGCGGCCGTTTTGGTGAGCAGTTCTTC
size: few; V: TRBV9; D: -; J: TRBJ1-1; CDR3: CASSAPEQGRNTEAFF; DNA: TGTGCCAGCAGCGCCCCTGAACAGGGCAGGAACACTGAAGCTTTCTTT
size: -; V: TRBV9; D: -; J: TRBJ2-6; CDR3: CASSLARTTGANVLTF; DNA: TGTGCCAGCAGCCTCGCTCGGACTACTGGGGCCAACGTCCTGACTTTC
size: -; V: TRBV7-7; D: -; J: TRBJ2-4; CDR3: CASSSQDGGIQYF; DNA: TGTGCTAGCAGCTCCCAGGACGGGGGCATTCAGTACTTC
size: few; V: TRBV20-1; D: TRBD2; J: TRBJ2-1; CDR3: CSASILADNEQFF; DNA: TGCAGTGCTAGTATCCTAGCGGACAATGAGCAGTTCTTC
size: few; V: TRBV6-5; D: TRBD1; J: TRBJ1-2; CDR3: CASSYVTGDLGYTF; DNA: TGTGCCAGCAGTTACGTCACAGGGGATTTGGGCTACACCTTC
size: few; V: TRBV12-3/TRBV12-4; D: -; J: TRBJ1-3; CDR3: CASSIRGRNTIYF; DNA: TGTGCCAGCAGTATCAGGGGTAGAAACACCATATATTTT
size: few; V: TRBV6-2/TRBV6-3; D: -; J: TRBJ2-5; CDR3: CASKPYWETQYF; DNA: TGTGCCAGCAAACCCTATTGGGAGACCCAGTACTTC
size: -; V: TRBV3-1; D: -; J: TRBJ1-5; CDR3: CASSQEDSQPQHF; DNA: TGTGCCAGCAGCCAAGAGGACAGCCAGCCCCAGCATTTT
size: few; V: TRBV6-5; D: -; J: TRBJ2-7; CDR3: CASSPRASAYYEQYF; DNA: TGTGCCAGCTCCCCCAGGGCGAGCGCCTACTACGAGCAGTACTTC
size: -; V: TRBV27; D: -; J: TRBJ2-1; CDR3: CASQTRTSSYNEQFF; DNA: TGTGCCAGCCAGACGCGGACCAGCTCCTACAATGAGCAGTTCTTC
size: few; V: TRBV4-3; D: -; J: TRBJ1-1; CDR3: CASSQDIAWGGNTEAFF; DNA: TGCGCCAGCAGCCAAGATATAGCGTGGGGGGGGAACACTGAAGCTTTCTTT
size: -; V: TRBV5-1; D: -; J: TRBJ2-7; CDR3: CASSSSLGLSSYEQYF; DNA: TGCGCCAGCAGTTCTTCTCTAGGACTAAGCTCCTACGAGCAGTACTTC
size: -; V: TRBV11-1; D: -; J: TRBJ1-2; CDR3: CASSLGGSALAYEQYFGPSYTF; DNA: -
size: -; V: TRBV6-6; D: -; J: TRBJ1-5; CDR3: CASREQASQPQHF; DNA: TGTGCCAGCAGAGAACAGGCGTCTCAGCCCCAGCATTTT
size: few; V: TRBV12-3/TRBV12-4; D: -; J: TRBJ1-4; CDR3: CASSFYRQAPREKLFF; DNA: TGTGCCAGCAGTTTCTACAGACAGGCCCCTCGTGAAAAACTGTTTTTT
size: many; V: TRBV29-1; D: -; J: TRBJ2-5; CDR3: CSVGGRARKETQYF; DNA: TGCAGCGTTGGAGGAAGGGCTCGAAAAGAGACCCAGTACTTC
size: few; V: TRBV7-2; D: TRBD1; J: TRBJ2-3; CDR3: CASSFGTGATDTQYF; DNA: TGTGCCAGCAGCTTCGGGACAGGAGCGACAGATACGCAGTATTTT
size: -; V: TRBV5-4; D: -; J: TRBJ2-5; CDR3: CASSLDRATREQYF; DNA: TGTGCCAGCAGCTTGGACAGGGCGACGAGGGAGCAGTACTTC
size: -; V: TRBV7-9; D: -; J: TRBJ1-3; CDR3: CASRDDSGDTIYF; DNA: TGTGCCAGCAGGGATGACTCTGGAGACACCATATATTTT
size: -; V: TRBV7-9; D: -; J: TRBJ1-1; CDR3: CASSPSQWGHPPAEAFF; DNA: TGTGCCAGCAGCCCCTCTCAGTGGGGACACCCACCAGCTGAAGCTTTCTTT
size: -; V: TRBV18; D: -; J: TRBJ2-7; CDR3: CASSLVGESEQYF; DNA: TGTGCCAGCTCACTGGTAGGGGAAAGTGAGCAGTACTTC
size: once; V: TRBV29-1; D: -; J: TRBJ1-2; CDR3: CSVGDLGQANYGYTF; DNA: TGCAGCGTTGGGGATCTTGGGCAAGCTAACTATGGCTACACCTTC
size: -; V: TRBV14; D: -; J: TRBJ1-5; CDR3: CASSGGLYQPQHF; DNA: TGTGCCAGCAGTGGAGGGCTCTATCAGCCCCAGCATTTT
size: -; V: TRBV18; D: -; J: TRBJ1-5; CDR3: CASSPGGGGNQPQHF; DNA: TGTGCCAGCTCACCCGGGGGGGGAGGCAATCAGCCCCAGCATTTT
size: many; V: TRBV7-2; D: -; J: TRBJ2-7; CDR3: CASNSPPTYEQYF; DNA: TGTGCCAGCAATTCCCCTCCCACCTACGAGCAGTACTTC
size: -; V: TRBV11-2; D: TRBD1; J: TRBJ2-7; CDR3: CASSLQSTGAYEQYF; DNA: TGTGCCAGCAGCTTACAATCGACAGGGGCCTACGAGCAGTACTTC
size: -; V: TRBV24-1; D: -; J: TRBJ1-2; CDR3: CATSDFRGDGYTF; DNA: TGTGCCACCAGTGATTTTAGAGGGGACGGCTACACCTTC
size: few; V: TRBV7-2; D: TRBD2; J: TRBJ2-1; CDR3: CASSTGLAASYNEQFF; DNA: TGTGCCAGCAGCACCGGACTAGCGGCCTCCTACAATGAGCAGTTCTTC
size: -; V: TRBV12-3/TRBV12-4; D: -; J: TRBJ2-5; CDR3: CASSNSHGTQYF; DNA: TGTGCCAGCAGTAATAGTCACGGGACCCAGTACTTC
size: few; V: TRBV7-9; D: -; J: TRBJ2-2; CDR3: CASSLFAANTGELFF; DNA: TGTGCCAGCAGCTTATTTGCGGCTAACACCGGGGAGCTGTTTTTT
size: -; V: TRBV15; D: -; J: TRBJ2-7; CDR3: CATSRDRGPPYEQYF; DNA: TGTGCCACCAGCAGAGATCGGGGGCCCCCCTACGAGCAGTACTTC
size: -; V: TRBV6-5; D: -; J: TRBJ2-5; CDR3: CASSYSGPFGETQYF; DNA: TGTGCCAGCAGTTACAGCGGACCCTTTGGGGAGACCCAGTACTTC
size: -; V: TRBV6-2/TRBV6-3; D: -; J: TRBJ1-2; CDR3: CASSSGNAGYTF; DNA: TGTGCCAGCAGTTCCGGCAACGCGGGCTACACCTTC
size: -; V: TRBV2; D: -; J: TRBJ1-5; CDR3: CASRQRGIQPQHF; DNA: TGTGCCAGCAGACAAAGGGGCATTCAGCCCCAGCATTTT
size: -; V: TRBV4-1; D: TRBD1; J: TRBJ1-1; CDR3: CASSLSGTGCSEAFF; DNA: TGCGCCAGCAGCTTATCCGGGACAGGATGTAGTGAGGCTTTCTTT
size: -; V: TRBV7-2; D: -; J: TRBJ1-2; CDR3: CASSLSVGWRGYTF; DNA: TGTGCCAGCAGCTTAAGTGTGGGTTGGAGGGGCTACACCTTC
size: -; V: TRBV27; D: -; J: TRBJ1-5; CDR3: CASSFVLNQPQHF; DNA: TGTGCCAGCAGTTTTGTTCTAAATCAGCCCCAGCATTTT
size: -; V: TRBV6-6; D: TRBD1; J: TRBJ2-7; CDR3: CASNHPGTGNYEQYF; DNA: TGTGCCAGCAATCATCCCGGGACAGGGAACTACGAGCAGTACTTC
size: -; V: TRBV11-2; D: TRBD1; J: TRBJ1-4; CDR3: CASSSGQINEKLFF; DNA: TGTGCCAGCAGCTCGGGACAGATAAATGAAAAACTGTTTTTT
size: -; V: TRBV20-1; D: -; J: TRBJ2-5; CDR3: CSAGGPSRETQYF; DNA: TGCAGTGCTGGGGGACCGTCGAGGGAGACCCAGTACTTC